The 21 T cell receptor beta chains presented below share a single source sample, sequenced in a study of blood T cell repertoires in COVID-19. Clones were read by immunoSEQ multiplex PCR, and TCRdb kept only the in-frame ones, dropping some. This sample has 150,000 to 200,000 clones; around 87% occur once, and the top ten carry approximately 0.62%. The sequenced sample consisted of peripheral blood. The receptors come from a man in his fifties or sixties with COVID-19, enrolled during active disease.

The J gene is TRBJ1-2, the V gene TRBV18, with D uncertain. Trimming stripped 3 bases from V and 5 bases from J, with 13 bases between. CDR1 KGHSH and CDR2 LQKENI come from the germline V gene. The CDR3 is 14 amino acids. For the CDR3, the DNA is TGTGCCAGCTCACCGGAGGAGATTCCGTATGGCTACACCTTC. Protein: CASSPEEIPYGYTF.

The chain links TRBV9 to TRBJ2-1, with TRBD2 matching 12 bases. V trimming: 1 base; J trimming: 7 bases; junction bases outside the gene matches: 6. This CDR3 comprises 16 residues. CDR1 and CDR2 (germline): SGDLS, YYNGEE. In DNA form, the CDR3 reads TGTGCCAGCAGCGTACTAGCGGGGGGGCCGTGGAATGAGCAGTTCTTC. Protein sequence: CASSVLAGGPWNEQFF.

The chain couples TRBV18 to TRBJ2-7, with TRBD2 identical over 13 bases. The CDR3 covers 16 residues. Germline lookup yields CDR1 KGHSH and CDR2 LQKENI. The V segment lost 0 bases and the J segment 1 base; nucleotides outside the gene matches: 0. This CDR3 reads CASSPPGLAGSYEQYF. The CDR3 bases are TGTGCCAGCTCACCACCGGGACTAGCGGGGTCCTACGAGCAGTACTTC.

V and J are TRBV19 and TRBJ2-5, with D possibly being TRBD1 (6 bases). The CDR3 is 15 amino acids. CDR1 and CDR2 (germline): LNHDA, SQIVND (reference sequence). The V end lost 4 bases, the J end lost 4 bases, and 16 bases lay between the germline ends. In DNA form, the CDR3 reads TGTGCCAGTAGTACTCAAACAGGGTTACGAGAGACCCAGTACTTC. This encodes CASSTQTGLRETQYF.

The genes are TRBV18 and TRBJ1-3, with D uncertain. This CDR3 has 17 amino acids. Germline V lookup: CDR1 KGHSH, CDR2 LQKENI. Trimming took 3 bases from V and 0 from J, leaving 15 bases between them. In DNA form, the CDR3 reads TGTGCCAGCTCACCCGGTCTACTGAGAAGCTCTGGAAACACCATATATTTT. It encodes CASSPGLLRSSGNTIYF.

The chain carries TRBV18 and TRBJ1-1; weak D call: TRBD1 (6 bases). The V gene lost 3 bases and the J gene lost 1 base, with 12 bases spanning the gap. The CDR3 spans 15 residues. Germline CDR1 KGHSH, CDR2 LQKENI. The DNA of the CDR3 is TGTGCCAGCTCACCCCTCACGACAGGGAACACTGAAGCTTTCTTT. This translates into CASSPLTTGNTEAFF. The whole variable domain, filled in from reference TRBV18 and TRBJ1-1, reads NAGVMQNPRHLVRRRGQEARLRCSPMKGHSHVYWYRQLPEEGLKFMVYLQKENIIDESGMPKERFSAEFPKEGPSILRIQQVVRGDSAAYFCASSPLTTGNTEAFFGQGTRLTVV.

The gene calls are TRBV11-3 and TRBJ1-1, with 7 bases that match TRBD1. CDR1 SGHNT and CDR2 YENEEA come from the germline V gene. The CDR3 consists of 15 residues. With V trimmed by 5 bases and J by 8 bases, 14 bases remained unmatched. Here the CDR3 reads CASSPNVGQLREAFF. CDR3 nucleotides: TGTGCCAGCAGCCCAAATGTGGGACAGCTAAGGGAAGCTTTCTTT. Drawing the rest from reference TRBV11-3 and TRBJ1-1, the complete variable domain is EAGVVQSPRYKIIEKKQPVAFWCNPISGHNTLYWYLQNLGQGPELLIRYENEEAVDDSQLPKDRFSAERLKGVDSTLKIQPAELGDSAVYLCASSPNVGQLREAFFGQGTRLTVV.

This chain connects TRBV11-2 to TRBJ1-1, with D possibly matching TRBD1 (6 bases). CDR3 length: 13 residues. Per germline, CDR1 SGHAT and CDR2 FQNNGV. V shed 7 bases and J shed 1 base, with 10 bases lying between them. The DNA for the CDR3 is TGTGCCAGCACTCCACAGGGGAACACTGAAGCTTTCTTT. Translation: CASTPQGNTEAFF.

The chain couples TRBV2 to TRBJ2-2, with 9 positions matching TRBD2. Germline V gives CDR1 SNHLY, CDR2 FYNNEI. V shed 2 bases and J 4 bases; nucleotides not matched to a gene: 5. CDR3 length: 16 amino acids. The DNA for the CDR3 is TGTGCCAGCAGTGAATGGCGGGGGGGCTCCACCGGGGAGCTGTTTTTT. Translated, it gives CASSEWRGGSTGELFF. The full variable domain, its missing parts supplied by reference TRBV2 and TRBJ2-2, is EPEVTQTPSHQVTQMGQEVILRCVPISNHLYFYWYRQILGQKVEFLVSFYNNEISEKSEIFDDQFSVERPDGSNFTLKIRSTKLEDSAMYFCASSEWRGGSTGELFFGEGSRLTVL.

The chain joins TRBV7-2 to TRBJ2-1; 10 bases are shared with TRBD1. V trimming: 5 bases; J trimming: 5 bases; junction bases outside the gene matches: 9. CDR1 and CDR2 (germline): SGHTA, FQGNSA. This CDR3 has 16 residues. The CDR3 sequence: CASSRQAGQGNNEQFF. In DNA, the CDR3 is TGTGCCAGCAGCCGCCAGGCGGGACAGGGGAACAATGAGCAGTTCTTC.

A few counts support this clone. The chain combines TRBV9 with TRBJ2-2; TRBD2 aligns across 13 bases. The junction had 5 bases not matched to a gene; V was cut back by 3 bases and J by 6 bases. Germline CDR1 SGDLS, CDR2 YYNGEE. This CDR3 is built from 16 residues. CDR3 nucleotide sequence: TGTGCCAGCAGCGCTGGACTAGCGGGAGTAGCCGGGGAGCTGTTTTTT. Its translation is CASSAGLAGVAGELFF.

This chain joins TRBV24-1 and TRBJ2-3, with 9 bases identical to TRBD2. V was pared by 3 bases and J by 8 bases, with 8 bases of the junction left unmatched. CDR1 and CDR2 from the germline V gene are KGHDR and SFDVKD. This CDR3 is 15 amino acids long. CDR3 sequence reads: CATSDRDGGRGTQYF. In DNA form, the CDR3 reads TGTGCCACCAGTGATCGGGACGGCGGGAGGGGTACGCAGTATTTT.

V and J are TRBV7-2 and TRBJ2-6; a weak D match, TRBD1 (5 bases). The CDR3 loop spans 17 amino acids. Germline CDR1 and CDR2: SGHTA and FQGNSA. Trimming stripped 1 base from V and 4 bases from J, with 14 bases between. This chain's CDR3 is CASSLDRPGLGANVLTF. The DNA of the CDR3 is TGTGCCAGCAGCTTAGATCGGCCAGGGTTGGGGGCCAACGTCCTGACTTTC.

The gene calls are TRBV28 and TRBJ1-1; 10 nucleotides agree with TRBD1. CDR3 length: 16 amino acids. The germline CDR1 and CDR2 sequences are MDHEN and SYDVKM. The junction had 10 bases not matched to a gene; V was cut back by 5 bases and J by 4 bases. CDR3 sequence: CASSPPPGQGSTEAFF. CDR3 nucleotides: TGTGCCAGCAGTCCTCCTCCGGGACAGGGGAGCACTGAAGCTTTCTTT.

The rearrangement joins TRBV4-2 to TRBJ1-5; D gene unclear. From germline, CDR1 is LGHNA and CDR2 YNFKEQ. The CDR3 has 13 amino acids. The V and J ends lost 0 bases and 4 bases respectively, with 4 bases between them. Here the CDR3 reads CASSQERNQPQHF. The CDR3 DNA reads TGTGCCAGCAGCCAAGAACGGAATCAGCCCCAGCATTTT.

As DNA, the CDR3 is TGTGCCAGCAGCTTGGACAGACAGTTACAGCCCCAGCATTTT. Translation gives CASSLDRQLQPQHF. This chain uses TRBV5-5 with TRBJ1-5, with D possibly matching TRBD1 (5 bases). Trimming took 0 bases from V and 7 from J, leaving 11 bases between them. Germline V gene lookup returns CDR1 SGHKS and CDR2 YYEKEE (reference sequence). The CDR3 is 14 amino acids.

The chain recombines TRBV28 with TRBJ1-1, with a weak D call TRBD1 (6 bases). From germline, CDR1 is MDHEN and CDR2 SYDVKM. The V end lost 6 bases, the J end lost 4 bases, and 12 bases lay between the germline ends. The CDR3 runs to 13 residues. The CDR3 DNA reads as TGTGCCAGCAGAATCACAGGGACCACTGAAGCTTTCTTT. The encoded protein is CASRITGTTEAFF.

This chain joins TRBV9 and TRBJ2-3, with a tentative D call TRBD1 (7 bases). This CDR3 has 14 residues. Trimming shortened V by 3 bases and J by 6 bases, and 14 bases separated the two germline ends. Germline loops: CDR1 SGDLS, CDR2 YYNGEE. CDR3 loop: CASSEGGGTDTQYF. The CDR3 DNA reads TGTGCCAGCAGCGAAGGGGGCGGGACGGATACGCAGTATTTT.

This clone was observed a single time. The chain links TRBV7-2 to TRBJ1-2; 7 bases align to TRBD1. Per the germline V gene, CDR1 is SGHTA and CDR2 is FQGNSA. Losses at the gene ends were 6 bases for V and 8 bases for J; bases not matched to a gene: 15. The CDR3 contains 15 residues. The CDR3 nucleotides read TGTGCCAGCAGTTTTACCCGGGACAGCCTCTACGGCTACACCTTC. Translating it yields CASSFTRDSLYGYTF.

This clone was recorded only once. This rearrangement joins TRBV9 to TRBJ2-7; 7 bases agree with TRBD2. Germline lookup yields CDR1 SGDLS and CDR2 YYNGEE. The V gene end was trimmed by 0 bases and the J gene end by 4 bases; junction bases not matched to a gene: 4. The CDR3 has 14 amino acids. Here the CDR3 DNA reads TGTGCCAGCAGCGTAGCGGCTAGCGGTTACGAGCAGTACTTC. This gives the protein CASSVAASGYEQYF.

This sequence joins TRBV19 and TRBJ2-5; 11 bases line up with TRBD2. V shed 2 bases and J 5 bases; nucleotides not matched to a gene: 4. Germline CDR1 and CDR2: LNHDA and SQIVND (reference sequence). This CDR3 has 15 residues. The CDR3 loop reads CASSITSGSRETQYF. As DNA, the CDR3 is TGTGCCAGTAGTATAACTAGCGGGAGTCGTGAGACCCAGTACTTC.